This T cell receptor beta chain was profiled in a study of blood T cell repertoires in COVID-19. Looking at the study overall: The study drew acute and convalescent COVID-19 samples from the United States, Italy and Spain. Nucleic acid was either cDNA or gDNA, and it came from T cells, B-cell-depleted T cells, or PBMCs.

Trimming removed 5 bases from V and 6 bases from J; junction bases left unmatched: 7. Per germline, CDR1 MNHEY and CDR2 SVGAGI. The CDR3 extends over 14 amino acids. Assay: immunoSEQ multiplex PCR; the TCRdb copy retains only in-frame clones and omits some. The sample lists more than 60,000 clones; approximately 85% were seen once. Sequencing was done on a sample of peripheral blood. The rearrangement joins TRBV6-5 to TRBJ1-2, with 9 bases lining up with TRBD1. The sequence derives from a woman in her fifties or sixties with COVID-19, enrolled during active disease. The CDR3 nucleotides read TGTGCCAGCAGTCGACAGGGGGGAATGGATGGCTACACCTTC. It yields the protein CASSRQGGMDGYTF.